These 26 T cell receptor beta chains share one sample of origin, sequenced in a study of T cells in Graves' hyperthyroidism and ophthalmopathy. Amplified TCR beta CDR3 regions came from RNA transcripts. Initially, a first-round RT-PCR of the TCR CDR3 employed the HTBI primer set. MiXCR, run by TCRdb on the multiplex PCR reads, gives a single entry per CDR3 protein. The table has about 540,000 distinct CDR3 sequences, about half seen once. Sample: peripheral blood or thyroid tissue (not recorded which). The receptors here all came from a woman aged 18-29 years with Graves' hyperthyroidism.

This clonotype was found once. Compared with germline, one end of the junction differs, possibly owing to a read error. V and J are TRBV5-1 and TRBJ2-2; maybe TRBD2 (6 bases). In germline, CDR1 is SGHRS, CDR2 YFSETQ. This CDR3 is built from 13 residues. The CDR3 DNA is TGCGCCAGCAGGGTTGGCAACACCGGGGGGCTGTTTTTT. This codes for CASRVGNTGGLFF. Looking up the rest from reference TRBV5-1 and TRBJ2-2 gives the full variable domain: KAGVTQTPRYLIKTRGQQVTLSCSPISGHRSVSWYQQTPGQGLQFLFEYFSETQRNKGNFPGRFSGRQFSNSRSEMNVSTLELGDSALYLCASRVGNTGGLFFGEGSRLTVL.

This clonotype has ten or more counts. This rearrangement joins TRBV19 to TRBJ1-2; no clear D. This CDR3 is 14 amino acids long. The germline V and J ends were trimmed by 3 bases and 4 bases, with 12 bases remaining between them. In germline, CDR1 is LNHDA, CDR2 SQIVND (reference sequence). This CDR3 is CASSMSRWGYGYTF. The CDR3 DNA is TGTGCCAGTAGTATGTCGCGATGGGGCTATGGCTACACCTTC. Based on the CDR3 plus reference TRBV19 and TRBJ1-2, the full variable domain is DGGITQSPKYLFRKEGQNVTLSCEQNLNHDAMYWYRQDPGQGLRLIYYSQIVNDFQKGDIAEGYSVSREKKESFPLTVTSAQKNPTAFYLCASSMSRWGYGYTFGSGTRLTVV.

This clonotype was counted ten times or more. The CDR3 nucleotides read TGTGCCAGCAGCTTAGGGGACAGGTATCAGCCCCAGCATTTT. Amino acid sequence: CASSLGDRYQPQHF. This chain links TRBV7-9 with TRBJ1-5; 8 positions agree with TRBD1. Losses at the gene ends were 1 base for V and 5 bases for J; bases not matched to a gene: 1. The V gene's germline CDR1 is SEHNR and CDR2 FQNEAQ (reference sequence). The CDR3 sequence is 14 residues long. Filled out from reference TRBV7-9 and TRBJ1-5, the complete variable domain reads DTGVSQNPRHKITKRGQNVTFRCDPISEHNRLYWYRQTLGQGPEFLTYFQNEAQLEKSRLLSDRFSAERPKGSFSTLEIQRTEQGDSAMYLCASSLGDRYQPQHFGDGTRLSIL.

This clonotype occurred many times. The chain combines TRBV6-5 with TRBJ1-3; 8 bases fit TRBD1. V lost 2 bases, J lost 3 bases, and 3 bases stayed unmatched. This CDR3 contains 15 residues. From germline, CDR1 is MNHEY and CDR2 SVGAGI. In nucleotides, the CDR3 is TGTGCCAGCAGTTACCCAGACAGGGGTGGAAACACCATATATTTT. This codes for CASSYPDRGGNTIYF.

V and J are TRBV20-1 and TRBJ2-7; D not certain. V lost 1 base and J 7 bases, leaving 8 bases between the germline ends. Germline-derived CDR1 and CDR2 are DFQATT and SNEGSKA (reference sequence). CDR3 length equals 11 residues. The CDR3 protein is CSARGAREQYF. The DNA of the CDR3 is TGCAGTGCTAGAGGGGCCCGAGAGCAGTACTTC.

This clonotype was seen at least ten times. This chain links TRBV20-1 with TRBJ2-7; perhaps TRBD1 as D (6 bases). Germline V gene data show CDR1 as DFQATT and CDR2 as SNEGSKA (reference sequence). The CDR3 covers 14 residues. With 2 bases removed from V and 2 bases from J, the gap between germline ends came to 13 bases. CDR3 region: CSARKGDQPYEQYF. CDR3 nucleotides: TGCAGTGCTAGAAAGGGGGACCAGCCCTACGAGCAGTACTTC.

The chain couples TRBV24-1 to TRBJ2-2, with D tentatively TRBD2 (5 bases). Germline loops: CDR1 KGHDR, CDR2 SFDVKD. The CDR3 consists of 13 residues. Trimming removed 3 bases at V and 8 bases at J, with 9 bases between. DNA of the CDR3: TGTGCCACCAGTGATGCATCGGGAGGGGAGCTGTTTTTT. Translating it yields CATSDASGGELFF.

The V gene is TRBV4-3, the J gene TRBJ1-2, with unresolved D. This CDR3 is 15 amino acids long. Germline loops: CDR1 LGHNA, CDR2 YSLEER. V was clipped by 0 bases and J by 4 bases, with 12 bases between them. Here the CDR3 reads CASSQDLGGGYGYTF. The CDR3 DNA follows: TGCGCCAGCAGCCAAGATCTAGGAGGAGGCTATGGCTACACCTTC.

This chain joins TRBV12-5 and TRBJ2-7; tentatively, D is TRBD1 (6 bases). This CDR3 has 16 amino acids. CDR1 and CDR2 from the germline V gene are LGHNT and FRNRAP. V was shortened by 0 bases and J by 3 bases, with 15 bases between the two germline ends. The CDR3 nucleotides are TGTGCTAGTGGTTTGGTAATTTGGGGGCTTGACTACGAGCAGTACTTC. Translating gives CASGLVIWGLDYEQYF.

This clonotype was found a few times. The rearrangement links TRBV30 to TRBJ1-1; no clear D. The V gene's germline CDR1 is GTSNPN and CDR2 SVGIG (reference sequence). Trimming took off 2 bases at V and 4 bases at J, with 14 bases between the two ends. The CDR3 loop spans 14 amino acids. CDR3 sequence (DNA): TGTGCCTGGAGTCTAACAAGTTTAGGCACTGAAGCTTTCTTT. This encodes CAWSLTSLGTEAFF.

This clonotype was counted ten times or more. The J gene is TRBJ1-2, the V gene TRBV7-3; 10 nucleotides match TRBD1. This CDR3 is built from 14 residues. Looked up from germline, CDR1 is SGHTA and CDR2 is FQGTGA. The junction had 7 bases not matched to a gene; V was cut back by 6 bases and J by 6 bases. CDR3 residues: CASRSPGQGNGYTF. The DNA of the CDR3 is TGTGCCAGCAGGTCCCCGGGACAGGGGAATGGCTACACCTTC.

The CDR3 region has the DNA TGTGCCAGCAGTCCCTGGGGGACAGGCGAGGGGACTGAAGCTTTCTTT. Translating gives CASSPWGTGEGTEAFF. The rearrangement uses TRBV12-3 or TRBV12-4 and TRBJ1-1; 8 bases match TRBD1. V shed 5 bases, J shed 5 bases, and the junction held 13 bases outside the gene matches. The CDR3 totals 16 residues.

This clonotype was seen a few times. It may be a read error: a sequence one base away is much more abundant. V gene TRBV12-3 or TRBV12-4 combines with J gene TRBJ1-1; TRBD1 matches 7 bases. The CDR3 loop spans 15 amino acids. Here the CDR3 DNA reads TGTGCCGGCAGCTTTCCGGGACAGACTAACACTGAAGCTTTCTTT. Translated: CAGSFPGQTNTEAFF.

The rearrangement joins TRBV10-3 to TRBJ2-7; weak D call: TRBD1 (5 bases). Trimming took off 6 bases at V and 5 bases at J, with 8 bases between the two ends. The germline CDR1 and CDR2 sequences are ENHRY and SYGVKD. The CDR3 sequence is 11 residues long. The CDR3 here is CAIRGLNEQYF. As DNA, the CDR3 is TGTGCCATCAGGGGGCTCAACGAGCAGTACTTC.

The chain's CDR3 is CSAYGEWANVLTF. The CDR3 nucleotides are TGCAGCGCATACGGGGAATGGGCCAACGTCCTGACTTTC. This chain joins TRBV29-1 and TRBJ2-6, with TRBD2 as a possible D gene (5 bases). Germline assignment: CDR1 SQVTM and CDR2 ANQGSEA. This CDR3 is built from 13 residues. The ends were cut back, 7 bases at V and 5 bases at J, with 12 bases in the middle.

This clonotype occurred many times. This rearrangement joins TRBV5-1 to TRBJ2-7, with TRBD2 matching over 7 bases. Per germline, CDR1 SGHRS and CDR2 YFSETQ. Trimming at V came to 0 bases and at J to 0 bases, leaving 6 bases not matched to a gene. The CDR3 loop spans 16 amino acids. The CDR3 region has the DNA TGCGCCAGCAGCTTGGCGGGGGGACTCGGCTCCTACGAGCAGTACTTC. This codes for CASSLAGGLGSYEQYF.

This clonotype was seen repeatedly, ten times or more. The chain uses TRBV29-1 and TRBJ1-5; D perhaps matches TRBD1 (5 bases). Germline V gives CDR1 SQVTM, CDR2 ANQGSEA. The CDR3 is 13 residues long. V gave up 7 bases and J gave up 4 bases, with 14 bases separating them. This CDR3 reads CSALSGLNQPQHF. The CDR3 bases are TGCAGCGCCCTATCGGGACTTAATCAGCCCCAGCATTTT.

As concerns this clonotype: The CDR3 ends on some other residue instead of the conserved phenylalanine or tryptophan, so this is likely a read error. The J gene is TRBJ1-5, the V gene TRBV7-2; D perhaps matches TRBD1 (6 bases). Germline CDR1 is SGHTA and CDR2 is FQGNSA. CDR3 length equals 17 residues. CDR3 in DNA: TGCGCCAGCAGCCAGCCCCCGAGGGGGAACAGCAATCAGCCCCAGCATTCT. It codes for CASSQPPRGNSNQPQHS.

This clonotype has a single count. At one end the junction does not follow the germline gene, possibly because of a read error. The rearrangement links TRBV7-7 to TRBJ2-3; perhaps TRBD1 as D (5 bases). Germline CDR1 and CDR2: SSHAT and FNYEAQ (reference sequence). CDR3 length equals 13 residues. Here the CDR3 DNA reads TGTGCTAGCAGCTTCCAGGGTACAGATATGCAGTATTTT. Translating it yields CASSFQGTDMQYF.

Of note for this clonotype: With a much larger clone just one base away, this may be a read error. The CDR3 DNA reads TGCGCCAGCAGCCCGGGACGGGGGACCTCTGGAAACACCATATATTTT. As protein: CASSPGRGTSGNTIYF. V and J are TRBV4-1 and TRBJ1-3; tentatively, D is TRBD1 (5 bases). CDR1 MGHRA and CDR2 YSYEKL come from the germline V gene. This CDR3 has 16 amino acids. V gave up 4 bases and J gave up 0 bases, with 13 bases separating them.

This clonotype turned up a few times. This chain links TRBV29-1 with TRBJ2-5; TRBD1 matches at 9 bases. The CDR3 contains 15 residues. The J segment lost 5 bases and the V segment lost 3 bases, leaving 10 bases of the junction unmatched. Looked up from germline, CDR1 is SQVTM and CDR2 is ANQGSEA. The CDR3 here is CSVDVRDRVAETQYF. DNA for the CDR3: TGCAGCGTTGACGTCCGGGACAGGGTTGCGGAGACCCAGTACTTC.

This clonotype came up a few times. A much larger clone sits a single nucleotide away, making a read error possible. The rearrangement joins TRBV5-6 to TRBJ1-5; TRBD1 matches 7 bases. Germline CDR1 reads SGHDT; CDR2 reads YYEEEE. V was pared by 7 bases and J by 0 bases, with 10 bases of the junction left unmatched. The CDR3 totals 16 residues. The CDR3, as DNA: TGTGCCAGCGGCGTGACGGGACAGCCTAGCAATCAGCCCCAGCATTTT. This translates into CASGVTGQPSNQPQHF.

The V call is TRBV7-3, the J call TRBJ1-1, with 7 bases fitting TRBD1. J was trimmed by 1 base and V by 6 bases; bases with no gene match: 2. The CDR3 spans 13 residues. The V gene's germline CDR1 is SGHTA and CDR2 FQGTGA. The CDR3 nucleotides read TGTGCCAGCAGGGGACAGCAGAACACTGAAGCTTTCTTT. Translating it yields CASRGQQNTEAFF. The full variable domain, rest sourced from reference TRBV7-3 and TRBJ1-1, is GAGVSQTPSNKVTEKGKYVELRCDPISGHTALYWYRQSLGQGPEFLIYFQGTGAADDSGLPNDRFFAVRPEGSVSTLKIQRTERGDSAVYLCASRGQQNTEAFFGQGTRLTVV.

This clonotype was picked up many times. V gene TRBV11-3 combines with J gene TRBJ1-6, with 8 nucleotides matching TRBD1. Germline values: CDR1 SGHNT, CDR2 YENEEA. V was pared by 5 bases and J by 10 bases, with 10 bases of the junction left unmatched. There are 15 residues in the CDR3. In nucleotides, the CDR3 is TGTGCCAGCAGCCAAATGACAGGGGAGGAATCACCCCTCCACTTT. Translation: CASSQMTGEESPLHF. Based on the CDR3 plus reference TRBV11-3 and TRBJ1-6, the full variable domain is EAGVVQSPRYKIIEKKQPVAFWCNPISGHNTLYWYLQNLGQGPELLIRYENEEAVDDSQLPKDRFSAERLKGVDSTLKIQPAELGDSAVYLCASSQMTGEESPLHFGNGTRLTVT.

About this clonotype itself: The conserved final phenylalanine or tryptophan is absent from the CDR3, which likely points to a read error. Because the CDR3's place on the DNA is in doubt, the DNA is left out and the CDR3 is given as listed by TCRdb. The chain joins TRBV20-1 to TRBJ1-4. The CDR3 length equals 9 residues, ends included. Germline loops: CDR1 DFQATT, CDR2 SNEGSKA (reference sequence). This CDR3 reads CSATSGTSG.

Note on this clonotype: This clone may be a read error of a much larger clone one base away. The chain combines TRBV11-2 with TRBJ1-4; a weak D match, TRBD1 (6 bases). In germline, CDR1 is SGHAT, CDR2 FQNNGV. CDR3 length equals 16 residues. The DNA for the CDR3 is TGTGCCAGCAGCCCCTGGTGGGGGCAGACTAATGAAAAACTGGTTTTT. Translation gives CASSPWWGQTNEKLVF.